A selection of T cell receptor beta chains follows, all from one sample in a study of response to subunit inactivated influenza vaccine. TCRdb re-called the RT-PCR reads with MiXCR, one entry per CDR3 protein. The top ten hold 9.5% to 13% of the sample, which has about 830,000 distinct CDR3 sequences, under 20% seen once. The sample here was PBMCs from blood, taken roughly 5 days after vaccination. These receptors came from a man aged 45 to 65 who received an inactivated influenza vaccine. CDR3s include the opening cysteine and the closing phenylalanine or tryptophan. The order of the fields is clone size, D gene, V gene, J gene, CDR3 DNA, CDR3 protein. A D gene is named only where the DNA matches it firmly. Clone size is stated in some rows and not others, as once, few, many or a class when expanded.

.	.	TRBV12-3/TRBV12-4	TRBJ2-5	TGTGCCAGCAGTTTTACGGGTCCAACAGAGACCCAGTACTTC	CASSFTGPTETQYF
few	.	TRBV6-5	TRBJ2-7	TGTGCCAGCAGTTACTCAGCCGGGACCTCGGATGACGAGCAGTACTTC	CASSYSAGTSDDEQYF
.	TRBD2	TRBV3-1	TRBJ2-1	TGTGCCAGCAGCCAGCGGGAGGACCACAATGAGCAGTTCTTC	CASSQREDHNEQFF
.	TRBD2	TRBV6-2/TRBV6-3	TRBJ2-1	TGTGCCAGCAGGGGTCTCCGGGGGGGCCTCAATGAGCAGTTCTTC	CASRGLRGGLNEQFF
few	.	TRBV7-2	TRBJ2-3	TGTGCCAGCAGCTTCCCTACTAGCTCCCTAAACACAGATACGCAGTATTTT	CASSFPTSSLNTDTQYF
few	TRBD1	TRBV20-1	TRBJ2-1	TGCAGTGCCGATGACAGGGGCTCCTACAATGAGCAGTTCTTC	CSADDRGSYNEQFF
.	.	TRBV4-1	TRBJ2-1	TGCGCCAGCAGCCAAGATATGAGTGAGCAGTTCTTC	CASSQDMSEQFF
.	.	TRBV12-3/TRBV12-4	TRBJ1-2	TGTGCCAGCAGTGCCGGGACGGTCTCTAACTATGGCTACACCTTC	CASSAGTVSNYGYTF
.	.	TRBV4-2	TRBJ2-2	TGTGCCAGCAGCCCCAGCCATTCCCCCGGGGAGCTGTTTTTT	CASSPSHSPGELFF
many	TRBD1	TRBV5-1	TRBJ2-1	TGCGCCAGCAGCTCACACAGGGGGAGCTCCTACAATGAGCAGTTCTTC	CASSSHRGSSYNEQFF
.	.	TRBV6-1	TRBJ2-1	TGTGCCACCGCCACGGACATCTCCTACAATGAGCAGTTCTTC	CATATDISYNEQFF
few	.	TRBV7-2	TRBJ2-7	TGTGCCAGCAGCCGAAGGACTGAGTACGAGCAGTACTTC	CASSRRTEYEQYF
few	TRBD1	TRBV12-3/TRBV12-4	TRBJ2-7	TGTGCCAGCAGCAGAACCAGGGGGGAGCAGTACTTC	CASSRTRGEQYF
few	TRBD2	TRBV10-3	TRBJ2-7	TGTGCCACCTTCCCGGGACTAGTCGGGGGTTCCTACGAGCAGTACTTC	CATFPGLVGGSYEQYF
many	TRBD1	TRBV5-1	TRBJ2-1	TGCGCCAGCAGCTTGGAGGGGACAGGTGGGAATGAGCAGTTCTTC	CASSLEGTGGNEQFF
.	.	TRBV12-3/TRBV12-4	TRBJ1-1	TGTGCCAGCAGAATGGGGGCCAACACTGAAGCTTTCTTT	CASRMGANTEAFF
.	.	TRBV9	TRBJ1-2	TGTGCCAGCAGCGCCCTGACGGGGGAGGCCGGCTATGGCTACACCTTC	CASSALTGEAGYGYTF
few	.	TRBV20-1	TRBJ2-3	TGCAGTGCTAGAGATAGGCAGCCTCTCACAGATACGCAGTATTTT	CSARDRQPLTDTQYF
.	TRBD1	TRBV6-2/TRBV6-3	TRBJ2-1	TGTGCCAGCAGTGCGACAGGGCCCGAGCAGTTCTTC	CASSATGPEQFF
.	.	TRBV4-3	TRBJ2-1	TGCGCCAGCAGCCAGGAGGGGATTCTGGGTGAGCAGTTCTTC	CASSQEGILGEQFF
.	TRBD2	TRBV28	TRBJ2-3	TGTGCCAGCAGCCCAAGACTAGCGGGAGGGCCCATAACAGATACGCAGTATTTT	CASSPRLAGGPITDTQYF
.	TRBD2	TRBV29-1	TRBJ2-7	TGCAGCGTTAAAATAGCGGGAGGGCCCGGCCACGAGCAGTACTTC	CSVKIAGGPGHEQYF
.	.	TRBV12-3/TRBV12-4	TRBJ1-5	TGTGCCAGCAGTTTAATGGTGTCTCAGCCCCAGCATTTT	CASSLMVSQPQHF
few	.	TRBV5-1	TRBJ1-6	TGCGCCAGCAGCTTGAGGGGCACCTCACCCCTCCACTTT	CASSLRGTSPLHF
.	.	TRBV5-1	TRBJ2-5	TGCGCCAGCAGCGACCCACGAACAGGTAGCGAGACCCAGTACTTC	CASSDPRTGSETQYF
few	.	TRBV12-3/TRBV12-4	TRBJ1-5	TGTGCCAGCAGTCCTAGACTAGAGCCCCAGCATTTT	CASSPRLEPQHF
few	TRBD1	TRBV5-1	TRBJ2-7	TGCGCCAGCAGAGTGACAGGGGGGCTCGAGCAGTACTTC	CASRVTGGLEQYF
few	.	TRBV10-3	TRBJ2-1	TGTGCCATCAGTGAGTCGAGTGGAGATGAGCAGTTCTTC	CAISESSGDEQFF
once	.	TRBV5-5	TRBJ2-1	TGTGCCAGCAGCTCCGACAGGTATGGGTACGAGCAGTTCTTC	CASSSDRYGYEQFF
.	.	TRBV5-1	TRBJ2-7	TGCGCCAGCACCCTGGGGGCAGGGTCCTACGAGCAGTACTTC	CASTLGAGSYEQYF
.	TRBD2	TRBV20-1	TRBJ2-2	TGCAGTGCGAGGAACGGGAGGGTGAACACCGGGGAGCTGTTTTTT	CSARNGRVNTGELFF
few	.	TRBV6-2/TRBV6-3	TRBJ1-4	TGTGCCAGTAGAGGTTCCGGATTTAATGAAAAACTGTTTTTT	CASRGSGFNEKLFF
.	.	TRBV20-1	TRBJ1-2	TGCAGTGCTCCCGGGACATCTAACCACTATGGCTACACCTTC	CSAPGTSNHYGYTF
.	.	TRBV14	TRBJ2-7	TGTGCCAGCAGCCAATTCTCAGGGGGGAGCGAGCAGTACTTC	CASSQFSGGSEQYF
.	.	TRBV5-1	TRBJ2-3	TGCGCCAGCAGCTTGGGCGGGCGCGGCGGAGATACGCAGTATTTT	CASSLGGRGGDTQYF
.	.	TRBV7-9	TRBJ2-5	TGTGCCAGCAGCCCGACTCTGGAAGGGGAAGAGACCCAGTACTTC	CASSPTLEGEETQYF
.	TRBD1	TRBV6-2/TRBV6-3	TRBJ2-1	TGTGCCAGCAGACTCCCGACCGGGACAGGGGAGTTCTTC	CASRLPTGTGEFF
.	.	TRBV28	TRBJ1-5	TGTGCCAGCAGTTCCGTATCCCGGGTATCCAAGCCCCAGCATTTT	CASSSVSRVSKPQHF
few	.	TRBV7-9	TRBJ2-7	TGTGCCAGCAGCTCCGAATTGGACCGAGCCTACGAGCAGTACTTC	CASSSELDRAYEQYF
few	.	TRBV5-1	TRBJ2-5	TGCGCCAGCAGCTTGGGCGACATCGTCCAAGAGACCCAGTACTTC	CASSLGDIVQETQYF
few	.	TRBV12-3/TRBV12-4	TRBJ2-7	TGTGCCAGCAGTTCCCGGCGGGCTTCCTACGAGCAGTACTTC	CASSSRRASYEQYF
few	TRBD2	TRBV20-1	TRBJ2-5	TGCAGTGCGGGCCGACTAGCGGGACAAGAGACCCAGTACTTC	CSAGRLAGQETQYF
many	.	TRBV12-3/TRBV12-4	TRBJ2-7	TGTGCCAGCAGTCCAGTTCAGTCCCATGAGAAGCGCGAGCAGTACTTC	CASSPVQSHEKREQYF
.	TRBD1	TRBV5-1	TRBJ2-7	TGCGCCAGCAGGCAAATGACAGGGGGCGGGAACGAGCAGTACTTC	CASRQMTGGGNEQYF
few	.	TRBV20-1	TRBJ2-5	TGCAGTGCTAGACTTCAGGGGTTAGAGACCCAGTACTTC	CSARLQGLETQYF
.	.	TRBV5-1	TRBJ2-7	TGCGCCAGCAGCGTACAGGTAGCTGGCGAGCAGTACTTC	CASSVQVAGEQYF
.	TRBD1	TRBV12-3/TRBV12-4	TRBJ2-7	TGTGCCAGCAGGCAAACAGGGGGCGTTTTCGAGCAGTACTTC	CASRQTGGVFEQYF
few	TRBD2	TRBV7-9	TRBJ2-5	TGTGCCAGCAGCTTCCAGGGAGGGTACCAAGAGACCCAGTACTTC	CASSFQGGYQETQYF
.	TRBD1	TRBV7-3	TRBJ2-1	TGTGCCAGCAGCCCGAACTCACTGGGGACAGGGAACAATGAGCAGTTCTTC	CASSPNSLGTGNNEQFF
many	.	TRBV6-5	TRBJ2-1	TGTGCCAGCAGTTACCCCGACAGCGTTGGCCATGAGCAGTTCTTC	CASSYPDSVGHEQFF
many	.	TRBV5-5	TRBJ2-2	TGTGCCAGCAGCTTAACTAGCCCTTGGGGCACCGGGGAGCTGTTTTTT	CASSLTSPWGTGELFF
.	TRBD2	TRBV4-2	TRBJ2-7	TGTGCCAGCAGCCAAGAATCCAGCGGGGGTAGCTACGAGCAGTACTTC	CASSQESSGGSYEQYF
.	.	TRBV6-1	TRBJ2-1	TGTGCCAGCAGGGGGGCCTCGCCAAATGAGCAGTTCTTC	CASRGASPNEQFF
.	TRBD2	TRBV20-1	TRBJ2-5	TGCAGTGCTTGGACTAGCGGCGTACAGTACCAAGAGACCCAGTACTTC	CSAWTSGVQYQETQYF
.	.	TRBV20-1	TRBJ2-7	TGCAGTGCTAGAGGGCTAGCGAACTACGAGCAGTACTTC	CSARGLANYEQYF
few	TRBD2	TRBV9	TRBJ2-2	TGTGCCAGCGCGCGGGAGGGATACACCGGGGAGCTGTTTTTT	CASAREGYTGELFF
many	.	TRBV12-3/TRBV12-4	TRBJ1-5	TGTGCCAGCTCCGGTGCGGGTTACAATCAGCCCCAGCATTTT	CASSGAGYNQPQHF